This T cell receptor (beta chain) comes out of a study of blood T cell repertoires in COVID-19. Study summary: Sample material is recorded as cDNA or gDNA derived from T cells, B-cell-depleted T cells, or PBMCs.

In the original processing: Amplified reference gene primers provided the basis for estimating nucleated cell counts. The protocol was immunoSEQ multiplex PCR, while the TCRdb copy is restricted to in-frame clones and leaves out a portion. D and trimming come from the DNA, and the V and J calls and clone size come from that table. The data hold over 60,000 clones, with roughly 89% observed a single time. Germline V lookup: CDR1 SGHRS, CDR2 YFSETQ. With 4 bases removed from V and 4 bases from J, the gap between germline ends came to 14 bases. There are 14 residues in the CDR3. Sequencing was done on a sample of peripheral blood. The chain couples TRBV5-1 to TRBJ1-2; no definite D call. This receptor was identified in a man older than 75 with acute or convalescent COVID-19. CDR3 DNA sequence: TGCGCCAGCAGCCTCGACACCCAGAGCTATGGCTACACCTTC. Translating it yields CASSLDTQSYGYTF.